The 17 T cell receptor beta chains below all came from one sample that was sequenced in a study of beta chain features in type 1 diabetes. Sequenced material consisted of expressed TCRB transcripts (all of the isolated RNA was reverse transcribed). The repertoire was sequenced with immunoSEQ multiplex PCR; TCRdb's copy has only in-frame clones and lacks some. This table has under 450,000 clones, roughly 16% appearing once. The sequenced material came from naive CD4+ T cells from blood. The receptors were sampled from a woman between 18 and 30 years old in good health.

This clone was counted a few times. This chain joins TRBV28 and TRBJ2-3; 7 bases map to TRBD2. Germline values: CDR1 MDHEN, CDR2 SYDVKM. The CDR3 length is 14 residues. The V gene end was trimmed by 11 bases and the J gene end by 0 bases; junction bases not matched to a gene: 8. Here the CDR3 reads CAYEERGSTDTQYF. CDR3 coding DNA: TGTGCCTACGAGGAGCGGGGAAGCACAGATACGCAGTATTTT.

V is TRBV5-4 and J is TRBJ2-3, with TRBD2 identical over 7 bases. Germline lookup yields CDR1 SGHNT and CDR2 YYREEE (reference sequence). After removal of 3 bases from V and 4 bases from J, the junction contained 8 bases not matched to a gene. The CDR3 sequence is 15 residues long. The CDR3, as DNA: TGTGCCAGCAGCTCTCCAGCGGGATCGGCAGATACGCAGTATTTT. This sequence encodes CASSSPAGSADTQYF.

The gene calls are TRBV4-3 and TRBJ2-5, with D possibly TRBD1 on 6 matching bases. The V end lost 4 bases, the J end lost 1 base, and 16 bases lay between the germline ends. This CDR3 has 16 amino acids. Per germline, CDR1 LGHNA and CDR2 YSLEER. Here the CDR3 DNA reads TGCGCCAGCAGCCTAAGTACTGGGGGCCCCCAAGAGACCCAGTACTTC. It specifies CASSLSTGGPQETQYF.

The gene calls are TRBV7-7 and TRBJ2-5; 10 bases line up with TRBD2. The V gene's germline CDR1 is SSHAT and CDR2 FNYEAQ (reference sequence). The CDR3 has 15 residues. Trimming cost V 4 bases and J 7 bases; bases outside gene matches: 9. The CDR3: CASSSGTSAAATQYF. CDR3 coding DNA: TGTGCCAGCAGCTCGGGGACTAGCGCTGCAGCGACCCAGTACTTC.

The chain couples TRBV29-1 to TRBJ2-3, with 8 bases that match TRBD1. CDR3 length: 14 residues. The ends lost 5 bases at V and 1 base at J; junction bases unmatched: 5. Germline V gene data show CDR1 as SQVTM and CDR2 as ANQGSEA. CDR3 protein: CSVLFRGRTDTQYF. The CDR3 DNA follows: TGCAGCGTTTTATTCAGGGGGCGCACAGATACGCAGTATTTT.

This clone occurred a few times. The rearrangement links TRBV28 to TRBJ1-5, with 8 bases that match TRBD1. The CDR3 is made up of 14 amino acids. The J segment lost 5 bases and the V segment lost 5 bases, leaving 5 bases of the junction unmatched. Germline V CDR1 and CDR2: MDHEN, SYDVKM. CDR3 region: CASSDPGGYQPQHF. DNA for the CDR3: TGTGCCAGCAGTGACCCAGGGGGCTATCAGCCCCAGCATTTT.

This clone was observed a few times. The chain recombines TRBV9 with TRBJ2-6; 9 positions agree with TRBD1. This CDR3 has 15 residues. V lost 5 bases and J lost 1; bases outside the gene matches: 1. The germline V gene encodes CDR1 SGDLS and CDR2 YYNGEE. CDR3 DNA sequence: TGTGCCAGCAGTGGACAGGGGTCTGGGGCCAACGTCCTGACTTTC. Encoded protein: CASSGQGSGANVLTF. Combining the CDR3 with reference TRBV9 and TRBJ2-6 gives the whole variable domain DSGVTQTPKHLITATGQRVTLRCSPRSGDLSVYWYQQSLDQGLQFLIQYYNGEERAKGNILERFSAQQFPDLHSELNLSSLELGDSALYFCASSGQGSGANVLTFGAGSRLTVL.

This clone appeared a few times. The chain couples TRBV9 to TRBJ1-1; tentatively, D is TRBD1 (5 bases). The germline CDR1 and CDR2 sequences are SGDLS and YYNGEE. The CDR3 contains 16 residues. Trimming removed 3 bases at V and 1 base at J, with 16 bases between. CDR3 bases: TGTGCCAGCAGCGCCCCGGGACTTCGGGCGAACACTGAAGCTTTCTTT. Its protein is CASSAPGLRANTEAFF.

This clone was picked up a small number of times. V gene TRBV9 combines with J gene TRBJ2-7; 8 bases match TRBD1. The V gene's germline CDR1 is SGDLS and CDR2 YYNGEE. The CDR3 consists of 14 residues. J was trimmed by 3 bases and V by 5 bases; bases with no gene match: 7. CDR3 amino acids: CASRKGQGDYEQYF. The CDR3 DNA reads TGTGCCAGCAGGAAAGGACAGGGTGACTACGAGCAGTACTTC.

V is TRBV20-1 and J is TRBJ2-3, with D unclear. The V gene lost 6 bases and the J gene lost 6 bases, with 10 bases spanning the gap. CDR3 size: 11 residues. Germline CDR1 and CDR2: DFQATT and SNEGSKA (reference sequence). CDR3 DNA sequence: TGCAGTGCCCCCCCCGCGGATACGCAGTATTTT. Translation: CSAPPADTQYF.

CDR3 in amino acids: CASSRNLAGASEQYF. The CDR3 DNA sequence: TGCGCCAGCAGCCGTAACCTAGCGGGAGCGTCCGAGCAGTACTTC. V and J are TRBV4-1 and TRBJ2-7; the match to TRBD2 covers 10 bases. V lost 4 bases, J lost 6 bases, and 9 bases stayed unmatched. CDR1 MGHRA and CDR2 YSYEKL come from the germline V gene. CDR3 length equals 15 residues.

This clone was counted between two and nine times. This sequence joins TRBV7-9 and TRBJ2-2, with 12 positions matching TRBD2. The CDR3 totals 17 residues. V was clipped by 5 bases and J by 2 bases; unmatched bases: 6. The V gene's germline CDR1 is SEHNR and CDR2 FQNEAQ (reference sequence). CDR3 in DNA: TGTGCCAGCAGCCCGCGACTAGCGGGAGCTAACACCGGGGAGCTGTTTTTT. Encoded protein: CASSPRLAGANTGELFF.

There are a few counts of this clone. The chain joins TRBV5-6 to TRBJ2-7; TRBD1 matches 9 bases. The CDR3 spans 14 residues. Germline V gene data show CDR1 as SGHDT and CDR2 as YYEEEE. The V and J ends lost 3 bases and 5 bases, in that order; junction bases with no gene match: 6. The CDR3 DNA reads TGTGCCAGCAGCTCCTACAGGGGGCCCGACGAGCAGTACTTC. Translated: CASSSYRGPDEQYF. The entire variable domain, with the rest obtained from reference TRBV5-6 and TRBJ2-7, is as follows: DAGVTQSPTHLIKTRGQQVTLRCSPKSGHDTVSWYQQALGQGPQFIFQYYEEEERQRGNFPDRFSGHQFPNYSSELNVNALLLGDSALYLCASSSYRGPDEQYFGPGTRLTVT.

The chain recombines TRBV5-4 with TRBJ2-2; D perhaps matches TRBD2 (5 bases). The CDR3 runs 15 residues. Germline CDR1 reads SGHNT; CDR2 reads YYREEE (reference sequence). Trimming left V 2 bases short and J 5 bases short, with 13 bases between. The DNA for the CDR3 is TGTGCCAGCAGCTTTCACACGGGATCGACCGGGGAGCTGTTTTTT. This codes for CASSFHTGSTGELFF.

This clone was counted a few times. This rearrangement joins TRBV5-1 to TRBJ2-1; possibly TRBD1 for D (6 bases). The germline V gene encodes CDR1 SGHRS and CDR2 YFSETQ. The V end lost 1 base, the J end lost 4 bases, and 21 bases lay between the germline ends. The CDR3 has 18 residues. The CDR3 here is CASSLFGTFLTRYNEQFF. The CDR3 DNA reads TGCGCCAGCAGCTTGTTTGGGACATTCCTTACACGGTACAATGAGCAGTTCTTC.

This clone has a handful of counts. This rearrangement joins TRBV7-8 to TRBJ2-3; TRBD1 might be the D (6 bases). The CDR3 has 17 residues. Trimming shortened V by 3 bases and J by 1 base, and 17 bases separated the two germline ends. CDR1 is SGHVS, CDR2 FQNEAQ, per germline. The CDR3 nucleotides are TGTGCCAGCAGCTTCTCACAGGGCGCCAGGGGCACAGATACGCAGTATTTT. This codes for CASSFSQGARGTDTQYF. Variable domain in full (rest from reference TRBV7-8 and TRBJ2-3): GAGVSQSPRYKVAKRGQDVALRCDPISGHVSLFWYQQALGQGPEFLTYFQNEAQLDKSGLPSDRFFAERPEGSVSTLKIQRTQQEDSAVYLCASSFSQGARGTDTQYFGPGTRLTVL.

The chain combines TRBV27 with TRBJ1-1; unclear D gene. V was trimmed by 2 bases and J by 0 bases, leaving 4 bases between them. The CDR3 is made up of 13 amino acids. Germline CDR1 MNHEY, CDR2 SMNVEV (reference sequence). The CDR3 spells CASSLTLNTEAFF. The CDR3 DNA reads TGTGCCAGCAGTTTAACACTGAACACTGAAGCTTTCTTT.